This passage covers 30 T cell receptor beta chains from one sample sequenced in a study of blood T cell repertoires in COVID-19. Repertoires were generated with immunoSEQ multiplex PCR, while TCRdb's copy carries only in-frame clones and drops some. The data hold roughly 170,000 clones, with less than 85% observed a single time. The specimen was peripheral blood. These receptors came from a woman aged 80 or over with acute or convalescent COVID-19.

CDR3 loop: CASSLGFGAGVNSPLHF. Written as DNA, the CDR3 is TGTGCCAGCAGTTTAGGCTTTGGAGCAGGGGTAAATTCACCCCTCCACTTT. The chain couples TRBV27 to TRBJ1-6; TRBD1 might be the D (6 bases). V was shortened by 2 bases and J by 7 bases, with 18 bases between the two germline ends. Germline values: CDR1 MNHEY, CDR2 SMNVEV (reference sequence). CDR3 length: 17 amino acids.

V is TRBV10-3 and J is TRBJ1-5; a weak D match, TRBD1 (5 bases). V shed 3 bases and J shed 6 bases, with 12 bases lying between them. Germline values: CDR1 ENHRY, CDR2 SYGVKD. The CDR3 has 14 amino acids. CDR3 DNA sequence: TGTGCCATCAGTGATGGGGGAGCGGGTCAGCCCCAGCATTTT. It translates to CAISDGGAGQPQHF.

This clone was detected only a few times. CDR3 nucleotide sequence: TGCGCCAGCAGCTTGGTCCCGTCGACAAATTCACCCCTCCACTTT. It translates to CASSLVPSTNSPLHF. V is TRBV5-1 and J is TRBJ1-6; D is unclear. This CDR3 has 15 amino acids. V was cut by 0 bases and J by 7 bases, with 11 bases left in between. Looked up from germline, CDR1 is SGHRS and CDR2 is YFSETQ.

This clone has more than one count but fewer than ten. Here the CDR3 reads CASSELGEGTEAFF. The CDR3, as DNA: TGTGCCAGCAGTGAATTGGGGGAGGGCACTGAAGCTTTCTTT. The gene calls are TRBV2 and TRBJ1-1; tentatively, D is TRBD1 (5 bases). Germline CDR1 SNHLY, CDR2 FYNNEI. V was cut by 2 bases and J by 4 bases, with 11 bases left in between. CDR3 length equals 14 residues.

The V and J genes are TRBV2 and TRBJ1-1; 9 bases line up with TRBD1. Germline assignment: CDR1 SNHLY and CDR2 FYNNEI. The CDR3 is 14 residues long. The ends lost 4 bases at V and 4 bases at J; junction bases unmatched: 4. The CDR3 loop reads CASSVETGGTEAFF. In DNA, the CDR3 is TGTGCCAGCAGTGTCGAGACAGGGGGCACTGAAGCTTTCTTT.

As to this clone: A junction end diverges from the germline sequence, so it may reflect a read error. CDR3 coding DNA: TGTGCCAGCAATTTACAGGGGACAGGGGGTTTAGGCTACACCTTC. Its translation is CASNLQGTGGLGYTF. The gene calls are TRBV28 and TRBJ1-2; TRBD1 matches at 11 bases. This CDR3 is 15 amino acids long. From germline, CDR1 is MDHEN and CDR2 SYDVKM.

This clone was counted only a few times. The genes are TRBV9 and TRBJ2-7; D gene uncertain. CDR3 length: 14 residues. V was shortened by 0 bases and J by 4 bases, with 11 bases between the two germline ends. CDR1 is SGDLS and CDR2 is YYNGEE in the germline V gene. CDR3 nucleotides: TGTGCCAGCAGCGTAGCTCTAGTTGATTACGAGCAGTACTTC. Its translation is CASSVALVDYEQYF.

The chain couples TRBV6-5 to TRBJ2-5; TRBD1 matches 9 bases. The J segment lost 13 bases and the V segment lost 7 bases, leaving 4 bases of the junction unmatched. This CDR3 is 10 amino acids long. Germline V gene lookup returns CDR1 MNHEY and CDR2 SVGAGI. CDR3 sequence (DNA): TGTGCCAGCACCGCGGGACAGGGGTACTTC. Its translation is CASTAGQGYF.

This clone was counted between two and nine times. The sample has other DNA sequences that encode this CDR3 too. The chain recombines TRBV7-2 with TRBJ1-2; D might be TRBD1 (5 bases). CDR1 and CDR2 (germline): SGHTA, FQGNSA. The CDR3 loop spans 15 amino acids. Trimming took off 3 bases at V and 2 bases at J, with 13 bases between the two ends. This CDR3 is CASSLGEGANYGYTF. CDR3 in DNA: TGTGCCAGCAGCTTGGGGGAGGGAGCCAACTATGGCTACACCTTC. The whole variable domain, remainder taken from reference TRBV7-2 and TRBJ1-2, is GAGVSQSPSNKVTEKGKDVELRCDPISGHTALYWYRQSLGQGLEFLIYFQGNSAPDKSGLPSDRFSAERTGGSVSTLTIQRTQQEDSAVYLCASSLGEGANYGYTFGSGTRLTVV.

The CDR3 bases are TGTGCCAGCAGTGGGACAGGGGCTTTTGCCGGGGAGCTGTTTTTT. Translating it yields CASSGTGAFAGELFF. The rearrangement joins TRBV2 to TRBJ2-2, with 9 bases lining up with TRBD1. Germline CDR1 SNHLY, CDR2 FYNNEI. The CDR3 contains 15 residues. V shed 4 bases and J 6 bases; nucleotides not matched to a gene: 6.

This clone appeared a single time. The gene calls are TRBV6-5 and TRBJ2-1; 12 nucleotides match TRBD1. The CDR3 extends over 15 amino acids. Germline V CDR1 and CDR2: MNHEY, SVGAGI. V lost 5 bases and J lost 7; bases outside the gene matches: 6. Here the CDR3 DNA reads TGTGCCAGCAGTCCGGGACAGGGGGCCTCTAATGAGCAGTTCTTC. Amino acids: CASSPGQGASNEQFF.

The chain couples TRBV5-1 to TRBJ2-3, with TRBD1 matching over 7 bases. The CDR3 runs 15 residues. Germline V gene sequence: CDR1 SGHRS, CDR2 YFSETQ. J was trimmed by 0 bases and V by 2 bases; bases with no gene match: 3. CDR3 DNA sequence: TGCGCCAGCAGCTTAGGACAGGCTAGCACAGATACGCAGTATTTT. Encoded protein: CASSLGQASTDTQYF.

This clone was seen more than once but under ten times. The chain carries TRBV5-1 and TRBJ1-2, with 10 positions matching TRBD1. CDR1 SGHRS and CDR2 YFSETQ come from the germline V gene. Germline trimming cut 4 bases from V and 6 bases from J; bases unmatched to any gene: 3. The CDR3 contains 13 residues. In DNA, the CDR3 is TGCGCCAGCAGCCCGACAGGGGGCGATGGCTACACCTTC. It encodes CASSPTGGDGYTF. Full variable domain (remainder filled in from reference TRBV5-1 and TRBJ1-2): KAGVTQTPRYLIKTRGQQVTLSCSPISGHRSVSWYQQTPGQGLQFLFEYFSETQRNKGNFPGRFSGRQFSNSRSEMNVSTLELGDSALYLCASSPTGGDGYTFGSGTRLTVV.

The J gene is TRBJ1-6, the V gene TRBV3-1 (or the pseudogene TRBV3-2); 7 bases fit TRBD1. V dropped 1 base and J dropped 1; count of bases not matched to a gene: 13. The CDR3 extends over 20 amino acids. Germline CDR1 is LGHDT and CDR2 is YNNKEL (reference sequence). The CDR3 region has the DNA TGTGCCAGCAGCCAAGCTTACCTCGACAGGGTTCGGTCCTATAATTCACCCCTCCACTTT. Translating it yields CASSQAYLDRVRSYNSPLHF.

This clone appeared a single time. The chain carries TRBV28 and TRBJ1-5, with TRBD1 identical over 7 bases. CDR3 length: 14 amino acids. In germline, CDR1 is MDHEN, CDR2 SYDVKM. V lost 6 bases, J lost 5 bases, and 7 bases stayed unmatched. The CDR3 nucleotides read TGTGCCAGCAGCCGCGACAGGGACTATCAGCCCCAGCATTTT. Translated: CASSRDRDYQPQHF.

The chain has TRBV3-1 (or the pseudogene TRBV3-2) and TRBJ2-7, with D tentatively TRBD1 (5 bases). This CDR3 is built from 14 residues. Trimming took off 0 bases at V and 6 bases at J, with 12 bases between the two ends. The germline V gene encodes CDR1 LGHDT and CDR2 YNNKEL (reference sequence). CDR3 loop: CASSQDIKGFEQYF. DNA for the CDR3: TGTGCCAGCAGCCAAGATATTAAGGGGTTCGAGCAGTACTTC.

V is TRBV27 and J is TRBJ2-1; 10 bases agree with TRBD2. Germline V gene sequence: CDR1 MNHEY, CDR2 SMNVEV (reference sequence). The CDR3 has 15 amino acids. Trimming cost V 4 bases and J 8 bases; bases outside gene matches: 8. CDR3 nucleotide sequence: TGTGCCAGCAGTTCCCTAGCGGGAGAGGCTTATGAGCAGTTCTTC. It codes for CASSSLAGEAYEQFF.

The chain has TRBV28 and TRBJ2-4; 8 nucleotides line up with TRBD1. With 6 bases clipped from V and 6 bases from J, the junction kept 4 bases outside the gene matches. This CDR3 is 13 amino acids long. Germline V gives CDR1 MDHEN, CDR2 SYDVKM. The chain's CDR3 is CASRTGTGNIQYF. The CDR3 DNA sequence: TGTGCCAGCAGAACCGGGACAGGAAACATTCAGTACTTC.

The chain uses TRBV29-1 and TRBJ1-4, with TRBD1 matching 8 bases. CDR1 is SQVTM, CDR2 ANQGSEA, per germline. Trimming took 3 bases from V and 7 from J; bases not matched to a gene: 4. The CDR3 is 13 residues long. The CDR3: CSVDRGQGEKLFF. CDR3 sequence (DNA): TGCAGCGTTGACAGGGGGCAGGGTGAAAAACTGTTTTTT. The full variable domain, rest sourced from reference TRBV29-1 and TRBJ1-4, is SAVISQKPSRDICQRGTSLTIQCQVDSQVTMMFWYRQQPGQSLTLIATANQGSEATYESGFVIDKFPISRPNLTFSTLTVSNMSPEDSSIYLCSVDRGQGEKLFFGSGTQLSVL.

V and J are TRBV3-1 (or the pseudogene TRBV3-2) and TRBJ2-2; 9 bases fit TRBD2. With V trimmed by 4 bases and J by 11 bases, 8 bases remained unmatched. In germline, CDR1 is LGHDT, CDR2 YNNKEL (reference sequence). The CDR3 sequence is 14 residues long. As DNA, the CDR3 is TGTGCCAGCAGCCGGGGGATGCGGGAGGGCGAGCTGTTTTTT. Translation: CASSRGMREGELFF.

The chain links TRBV7-8 to TRBJ2-7, with a weak D call TRBD1 (7 bases). This CDR3 has 14 residues. V was trimmed by 5 bases and J by 6 bases, leaving 17 bases between them. Germline V gene data show CDR1 as SGHVS and CDR2 as FQNEAQ. The CDR3 nucleotides read TGTGCCAGCAGCCCTACAGGGGTGGGGGGCGAGCAGTACTTC. It translates to CASSPTGVGGEQYF.

The gene calls are TRBV27 and TRBJ2-1; the match to TRBD2 covers 10 bases. Germline V gene data show CDR1 as MNHEY and CDR2 as SMNVEV (reference sequence). The CDR3 extends over 15 amino acids. The J segment lost 12 bases and the V segment lost 5 bases, leaving 13 bases of the junction unmatched. CDR3 loop: CASSALAGGPGLQFF. CDR3 nucleotides: TGTGCCAGCAGTGCATTAGCGGGAGGTCCTGGACTGCAGTTCTTC.

The chain combines TRBV6-1 with TRBJ1-6; D may be TRBD1 (5 bases). This CDR3 spans 16 amino acids. V was pared by 2 bases and J by 7 bases, with 15 bases between. The V gene's germline CDR1 is MNHNS and CDR2 SASEGT. CDR3 bases: TGTGCCAGCAGTGAAAGGGAGGGGTTGGACAATTCACCCCTCCACTTT. Amino acid sequence: CASSEREGLDNSPLHF.

The chain employs TRBV27 and TRBJ1-1; no definite D call. CDR1 and CDR2 from the germline V gene are MNHEY and SMNVEV (reference sequence). The CDR3 sequence is 14 residues long. The V gene lost 2 bases and the J gene lost 4 bases, with 11 bases spanning the gap. This chain's CDR3 is CASSLLEGFTEAFF. CDR3 bases: TGTGCCAGCAGTTTACTGGAGGGATTCACTGAAGCTTTCTTT.

The J gene is TRBJ2-3, the V gene TRBV27; D is uncertain. Trimming took off 0 bases at V and 8 bases at J, with 12 bases between the two ends. This CDR3 has 14 amino acids. Germline loops: CDR1 MNHEY, CDR2 SMNVEV (reference sequence). This CDR3 is CASSLSRVPSTQYF. CDR3 sequence (DNA): TGTGCCAGCAGTTTATCTCGTGTCCCGAGTACGCAGTATTTT.

This clone was counted only a few times. The chain employs TRBV7-8 and TRBJ1-4; D gene uncertain. Trimming pared 0 bases from V and 4 bases from J, leaving 9 bases between. This CDR3 contains 15 residues. Per germline, CDR1 SGHVS and CDR2 FQNEAQ. The DNA for the CDR3 is TGTGCCAGCAGCTTAGCGGCAAGTCATAATGAAAAACTGTTTTTT. Translating gives CASSLAASHNEKLFF.

The chain has TRBV4-3 and TRBJ2-7, with 11 bases identical to TRBD1. The CDR3 spans 15 residues. Germline V gene lookup returns CDR1 LGHNA and CDR2 YSLEER. The V and J ends lost 5 bases and 2 bases, in that order; junction bases with no gene match: 5. The CDR3 nucleotides are TGCGCCAGCAGCGCCGGGACAGGGGGAACCTACGAGCAGTACTTC. Its translation is CASSAGTGGTYEQYF.

This clone was detected only a few times. The genes are TRBV5-1 and TRBJ1-2, with a possible D match to TRBD1 (5 bases). The length of the CDR3 is 15 residues. V was cut by 4 bases and J by 8 bases, with 21 bases left in between. Germline lookup yields CDR1 SGHRS and CDR2 YFSETQ. The CDR3 sequence: CASSPTTDSGYGYTF. In DNA form, the CDR3 reads TGCGCCAGCAGCCCGACCACCGACAGTGGGTACGGCTACACCTTC.

The rearrangement uses TRBV3-1 (or the pseudogene TRBV3-2) and TRBJ2-5; 9 bases line up with TRBD2. The V and J ends lost 5 bases and 2 bases, in that order; junction bases with no gene match: 3. This CDR3 has 14 residues. Germline V gene sequence: CDR1 LGHDT, CDR2 YNNKEL (reference sequence). The CDR3 sequence: CASSSLAGQETQYF. The CDR3 DNA reads TGTGCCAGCAGCTCCCTAGCGGGGCAAGAGACCCAGTACTTC.

This rearrangement joins TRBV2 to TRBJ1-4; D is uncertain. The ends were cut back, 4 bases at V and 5 bases at J, with 11 bases in the middle. This CDR3 comprises 14 residues. Germline V lookup: CDR1 SNHLY, CDR2 FYNNEI. The CDR3 sequence is CASSVNSRNEKLFF. The CDR3 DNA sequence: TGTGCCAGCAGTGTTAACAGTCGAAATGAAAAACTGTTTTTT.